Each of the 5 T cell receptor beta chains below was sequenced from the same sample in a study of T cells after yellow fever vaccination. TCRdb fed the 5' RACE reads into MiXCR, producing one record per CDR3 protein. The top ten clones hold approximately 15% of a sample with 300,000 to 350,000 distinct CDR3 sequences, 7% to 10% of them seen once. This specimen was PBMCs, taken more than 40 days after the first yellow fever vaccination. These receptors all stem from a man between 18 and 35 years old who received the YFV17D yellow fever vaccine.

The V gene is TRBV11-2, the J gene TRBJ2-5; 13 bases match TRBD2. This CDR3 spans 18 amino acids. From germline, CDR1 is SGHAT and CDR2 FQNNGV. With 1 base clipped from V and 0 bases from J, the junction kept 5 bases outside the gene matches. CDR3 sequence reads: CASSLGRGLAGNQETQYF. DNA for the CDR3: TGTGCCAGCAGCTTAGGCCGGGGACTAGCGGGGAACCAAGAGACCCAGTACTTC. Full variable domain (outside the CDR3, taken from reference TRBV11-2 and TRBJ2-5): EAGVAQSPRYKIIEKRQSVAFWCNPISGHATLYWYQQILGQGPKLLIQFQNNGVVDDSQLPKDRFSAERLKGVDSTLKIQPAKLEDSAVYLCASSLGRGLAGNQETQYFGPGTRLLVL.

The DNA of the CDR3 is TGCGCCAGCAGCCAAGGTTACAGGGCGGCAGATACGCAGTATTTT. This codes for CASSQGYRAADTQYF. The chain recombines TRBV4-3 with TRBJ2-3; tentatively, D is TRBD1 (6 bases). Germline-derived CDR1 and CDR2 are LGHNA and YSLEER. The CDR3 has 15 residues. V was trimmed by 1 base and J by 4 bases, leaving 12 bases between them.

This clonotype was picked up a small number of times. The V gene is TRBV19, the J gene TRBJ2-3; D not certain. Germline-derived CDR1 and CDR2 are LNHDA and SQIVND (reference sequence). Trimming pared 7 bases from V and 5 bases from J, leaving 10 bases between. CDR3 size: 12 residues. CDR3 in DNA: TGTGCCAGTATTCAGTTGGGAGATACGCAGTATTTT. Amino acids: CASIQLGDTQYF. The entire variable domain, with the rest obtained from reference TRBV19 and TRBJ2-3, is as follows: DGGITQSPKYLFRKEGQNVTLSCEQNLNHDAMYWYRQDPGQGLRLIYYSQIVNDFQKGDIAEGYSVSREKKESFPLTVTSAQKNPTAFYLCASIQLGDTQYFGPGTRLTVL.

This clonotype was detected many times. This chain links TRBV6-1 with TRBJ1-1, with D uncertain. Germline CDR1 reads MNHNS; CDR2 reads SASEGT. The V and J ends lost 4 bases and 0 bases respectively, with 6 bases between them. There are 13 residues in the CDR3. The CDR3 DNA is TGTGCCAGCAGTGGCGAAGTGAACACTGAAGCTTTCTTT. Protein product: CASSGEVNTEAFF.

The J gene is TRBJ2-4, the V gene TRBV4-1, with D uncertain. Germline CDR1 and CDR2: MGHRA and YSYEKL. Trimming left V 1 base short and J 0 bases short, with 10 bases between. CDR3 size: 16 residues. CDR3 nucleotides: TGCGCCAGCAGCCAAGTGGCTCTTTTAGCCAAAAACATTCAGTACTTC. It specifies CASSQVALLAKNIQYF.